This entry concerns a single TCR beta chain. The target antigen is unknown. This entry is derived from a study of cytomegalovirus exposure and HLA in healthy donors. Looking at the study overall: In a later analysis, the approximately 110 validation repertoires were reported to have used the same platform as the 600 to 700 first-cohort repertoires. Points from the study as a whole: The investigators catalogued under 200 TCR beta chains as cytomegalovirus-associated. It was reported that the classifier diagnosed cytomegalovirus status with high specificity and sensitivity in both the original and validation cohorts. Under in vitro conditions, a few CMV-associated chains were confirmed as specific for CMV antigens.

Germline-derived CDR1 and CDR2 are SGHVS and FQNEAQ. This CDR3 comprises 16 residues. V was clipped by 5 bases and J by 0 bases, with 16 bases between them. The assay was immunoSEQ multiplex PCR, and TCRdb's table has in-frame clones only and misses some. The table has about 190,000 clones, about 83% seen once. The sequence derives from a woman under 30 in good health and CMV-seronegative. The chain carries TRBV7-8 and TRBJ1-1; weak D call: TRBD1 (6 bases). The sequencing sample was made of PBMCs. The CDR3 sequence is CASSLRMDSLNTEAFF. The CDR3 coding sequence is TGTGCCAGCAGCCTACGTATGGACAGTCTGAACACTGAAGCTTTCTTT.